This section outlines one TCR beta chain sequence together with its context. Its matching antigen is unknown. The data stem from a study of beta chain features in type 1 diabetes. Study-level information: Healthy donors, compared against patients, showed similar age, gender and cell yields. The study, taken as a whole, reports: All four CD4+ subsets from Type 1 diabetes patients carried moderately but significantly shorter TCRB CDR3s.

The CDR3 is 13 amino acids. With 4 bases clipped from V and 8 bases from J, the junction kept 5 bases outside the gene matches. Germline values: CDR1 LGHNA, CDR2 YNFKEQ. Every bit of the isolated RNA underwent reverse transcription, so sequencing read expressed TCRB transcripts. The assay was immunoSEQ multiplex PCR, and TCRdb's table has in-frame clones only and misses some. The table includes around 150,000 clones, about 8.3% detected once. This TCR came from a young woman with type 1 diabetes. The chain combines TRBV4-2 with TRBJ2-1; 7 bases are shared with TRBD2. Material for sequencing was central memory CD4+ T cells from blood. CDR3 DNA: TGTGCCAGCAGCCGGATAGCGGGCGATGAGCAGTTCTTC. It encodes CASSRIAGDEQFF.